The 2 T cell receptor beta chains reported below all come from one sample, sequenced in a study of shared clonotypes between healthy human individuals. Generated by immunoSEQ multiplex PCR, the TCRdb table keeps only in-frame clones and is missing some. The sample records approximately 470,000 clones, approximately 84% being singletons. Sequenced sample: PBMCs. These receptors came from a woman in her 40s in good health. Some clones in this sample may be carry-over from other donors' samples.

V usage is TRBV7-8 and J usage is TRBJ2-7, with 7 bases aligning to TRBD2. Germline CDR1 and CDR2: SGHVS and FQNEAQ. The ends lost 1 base at V and 7 bases at J; junction bases unmatched: 4. The CDR3 consists of 13 residues. CDR3 in DNA: TGTGCCAGCAGCTTAGGGCCCGGGAGGGAGCAGTACTTC. Amino acids: CASSLGPGREQYF. The whole variable domain, filled in from reference TRBV7-8 and TRBJ2-7, reads GAGVSQSPRYKVAKRGQDVALRCDPISGHVSLFWYQQALGQGPEFLTYFQNEAQLDKSGLPSDRFFAERPEGSVSTLKIQRTQQEDSAVYLCASSLGPGREQYFGPGTRLTVT.

V gene TRBV7-9 combines with J gene TRBJ2-5; D uncertain. This CDR3 has 11 residues. The ends were cut back, 5 bases at V and 5 bases at J, with 6 bases in the middle. Germline V gives CDR1 SEHNR, CDR2 FQNEAQ (reference sequence). DNA for the CDR3: TGTGCCAGCAGCGTCATGGAGACCCAGTACTTC. Its translation is CASSVMETQYF.